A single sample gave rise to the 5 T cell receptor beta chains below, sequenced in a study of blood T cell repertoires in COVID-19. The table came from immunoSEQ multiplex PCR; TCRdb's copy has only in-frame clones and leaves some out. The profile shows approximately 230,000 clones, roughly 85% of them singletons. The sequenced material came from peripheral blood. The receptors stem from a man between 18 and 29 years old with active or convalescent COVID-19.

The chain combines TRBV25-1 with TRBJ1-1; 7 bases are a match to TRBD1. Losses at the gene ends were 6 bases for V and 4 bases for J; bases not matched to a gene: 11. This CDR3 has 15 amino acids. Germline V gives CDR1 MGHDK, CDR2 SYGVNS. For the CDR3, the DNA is TGTGCCAGCAGCCTAGACAGGGTGGGAATCACTGAAGCTTTCTTT. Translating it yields CASSLDRVGITEAFF.

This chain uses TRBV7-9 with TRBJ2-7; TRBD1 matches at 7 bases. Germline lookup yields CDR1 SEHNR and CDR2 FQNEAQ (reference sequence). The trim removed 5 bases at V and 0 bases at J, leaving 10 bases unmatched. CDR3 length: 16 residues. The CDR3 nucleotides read TGTGCCAGCAGCGCTAGGGGACAGCGATTCTCCTACGAGCAGTACTTC. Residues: CASSARGQRFSYEQYF.

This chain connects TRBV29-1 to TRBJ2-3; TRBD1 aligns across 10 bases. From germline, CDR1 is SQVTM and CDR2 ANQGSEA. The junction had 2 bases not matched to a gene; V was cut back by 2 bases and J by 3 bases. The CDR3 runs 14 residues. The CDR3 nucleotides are TGCAGCGTTGAAAGGGGACAGGGGACAGATACGCAGTATTTT. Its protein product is CSVERGQGTDTQYF.

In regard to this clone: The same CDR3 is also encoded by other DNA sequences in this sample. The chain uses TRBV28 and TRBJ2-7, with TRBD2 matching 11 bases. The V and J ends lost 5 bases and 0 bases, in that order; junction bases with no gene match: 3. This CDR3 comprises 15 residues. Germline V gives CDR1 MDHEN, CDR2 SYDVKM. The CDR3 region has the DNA TGTGCCAGCAGTCGCACTAGCGGGAGCTCCTACGAGCAGTACTTC. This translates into CASSRTSGSSYEQYF.

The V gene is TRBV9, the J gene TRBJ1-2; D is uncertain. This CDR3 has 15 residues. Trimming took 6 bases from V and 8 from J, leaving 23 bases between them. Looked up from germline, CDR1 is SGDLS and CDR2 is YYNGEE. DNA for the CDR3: TGTGCCAGCACCCATGGGTCGGCCCAACGGGAGGGCTACACCTTC. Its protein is CASTHGSAQREGYTF.